This T cell receptor beta chain was sequenced during a study of cytomegalovirus exposure and HLA in healthy donors. This CDR3 has 15 amino acids. V lost 2 bases and J lost 1; bases outside the gene matches: 2. Germline V CDR1 and CDR2: SEHNR, FQNEAQ (reference sequence). Both 60 Vbeta primers and 13 Jbeta primers went into the PCR. Produced via immunoSEQ multiplex PCR; TCRdb's table is partial and in-frame only. Among around 200,000 clones, 75% to 85% were seen once, and the ten largest hold around 3.4%. The sample holds a few counts of this clone. Its antigen is not identified. The sample contains more than one DNA sequence encoding this CDR3. Overall study results and limits: A later analysis showed TCR association rates differing by HLA locus, peaking at DRB1 and lowest at HLA-C. Associated with HLA alleles at 0.05 false discovery rate in a later analysis were 15,000 to 20,000 TCR beta sequences. It was shown in a later analysis that HLA-associated TCR beta chains were more clonally expanded than other, equally common chains. Researchers reported in a later analysis that a missense DCLRE1C variant was tied to TCR beta V- and J-gene trimming.

The chain carries TRBV7-9 and TRBJ2-7, with 10 bases matching TRBD1. Input material: PBMCs. The sequence came from a woman aged 55-69 years in good health and CMV-seropositive. The CDR3: CASSLRGQGSYEQYF. In DNA, the CDR3 is TGTGCCAGCAGCTTAAGGGGACAGGGGTCCTACGAGCAGTACTTC.